This T cell receptor beta chain derives from a study of T cells in tumors after PD-1 blockade. At the level of the study: A subset received ongoing vismodegib 150 mg daily alongside anti-PD-1 therapy. Mean per blood sample: about 100,000 templates (about 23,000-257,772), 35,000 to 45,000 unique clonotypes. Study-wide points: Some novel exhausted tumor clones appeared in pre-treatment blood, suggesting peripheral recruitment.

Some clones are missing from TCRdb's copy, which holds only in-frame ones; the method was immunoSEQ multiplex PCR. The repertoire has around 51,000 clones, roughly 80% of them found once; the top ten carry about 4%. This CDR3 region has 13 residues. Germline V gene data show CDR1 as GTSNPN and CDR2 as SVGIG (reference sequence). The ends lost 5 bases at V and 4 bases at J; junction bases unmatched: 6. This clone was seen more than once but under ten times. Antigen specificity is unknown. This clonotype was sampled from a human donor with basal cell carcinoma. Sample: PBMCs, taken before anti-PD-1 treatment. The genes are TRBV30 and TRBJ2-7, with 9 bases matching TRBD1. The CDR3 sequence: CAWAGQGRYEQYF. For the CDR3, the DNA is TGTGCCTGGGCAGGACAGGGGAGGTACGAGCAGTACTTC.